This TCR beta chain was sequenced in a study of shared clonotypes between healthy human individuals. Each subset's genomic DNA was shared equally among a number of immunoSEQ plates. Some clones are missing from TCRdb's copy, which holds only in-frame ones; the method was immunoSEQ multiplex PCR. This table has approximately 980,000 clones, about three quarters appearing once. CDR1 is SGHRS and CDR2 is YFSETQ in the germline V gene. The V gene lost 4 bases and the J gene lost 6 bases, with 11 bases spanning the gap. This CDR3 is 13 amino acids long. This receptor was taken from a man between 18 and 35 years old in good health. The rearrangement uses TRBV5-1 and TRBJ2-4, with D unclear. Material for sequencing was memory CD4+ T cells sorted from blood. Sample subset: CD45RA-negative fraction. The CDR3 region is CASSPTDLNIQYF. The CDR3 DNA is TGCGCCAGCAGCCCAACCGACCTAAACATTCAGTACTTC.